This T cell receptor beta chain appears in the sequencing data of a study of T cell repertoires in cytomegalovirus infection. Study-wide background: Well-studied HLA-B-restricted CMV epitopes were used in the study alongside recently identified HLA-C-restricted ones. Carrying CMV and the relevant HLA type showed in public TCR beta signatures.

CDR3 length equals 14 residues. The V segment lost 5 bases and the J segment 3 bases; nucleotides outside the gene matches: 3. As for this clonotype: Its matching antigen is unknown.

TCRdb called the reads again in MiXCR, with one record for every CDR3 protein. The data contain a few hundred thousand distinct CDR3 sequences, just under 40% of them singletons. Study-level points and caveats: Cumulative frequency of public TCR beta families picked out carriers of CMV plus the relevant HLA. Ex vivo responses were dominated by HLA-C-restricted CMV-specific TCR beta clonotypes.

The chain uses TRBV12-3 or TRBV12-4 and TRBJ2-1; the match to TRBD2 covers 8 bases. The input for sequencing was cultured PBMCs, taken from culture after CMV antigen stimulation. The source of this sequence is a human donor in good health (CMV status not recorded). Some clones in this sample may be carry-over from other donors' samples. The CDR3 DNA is TGTGCCAGCAGTGAGCGGGGGTTCTACAATGAGCAGTTCTTC. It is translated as CASSERGFYNEQFF.